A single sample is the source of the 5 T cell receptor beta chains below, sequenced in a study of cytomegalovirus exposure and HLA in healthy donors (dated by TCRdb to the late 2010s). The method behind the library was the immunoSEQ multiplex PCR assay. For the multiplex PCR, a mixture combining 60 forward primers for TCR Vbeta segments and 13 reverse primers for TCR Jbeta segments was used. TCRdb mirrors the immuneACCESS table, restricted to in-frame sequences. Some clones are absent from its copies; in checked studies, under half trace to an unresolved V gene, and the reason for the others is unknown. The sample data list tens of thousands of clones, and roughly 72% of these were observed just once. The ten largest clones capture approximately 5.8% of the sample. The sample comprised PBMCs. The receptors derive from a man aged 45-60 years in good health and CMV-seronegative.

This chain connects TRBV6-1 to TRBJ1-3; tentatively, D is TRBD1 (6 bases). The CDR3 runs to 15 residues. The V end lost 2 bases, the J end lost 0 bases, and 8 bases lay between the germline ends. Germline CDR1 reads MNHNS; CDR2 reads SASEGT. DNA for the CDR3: TGTGCCAGCAGTGAAAGGGGGGGCTCTGGAAACACCATATATTTT. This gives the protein CASSERGGSGNTIYF.

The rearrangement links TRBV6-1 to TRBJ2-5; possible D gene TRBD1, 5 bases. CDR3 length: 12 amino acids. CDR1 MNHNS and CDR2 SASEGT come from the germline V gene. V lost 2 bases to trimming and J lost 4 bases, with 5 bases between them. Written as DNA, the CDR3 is TGTGCCAGCAGTGAACAGGGAGAGACCCAGTACTTC. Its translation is CASSEQGETQYF.

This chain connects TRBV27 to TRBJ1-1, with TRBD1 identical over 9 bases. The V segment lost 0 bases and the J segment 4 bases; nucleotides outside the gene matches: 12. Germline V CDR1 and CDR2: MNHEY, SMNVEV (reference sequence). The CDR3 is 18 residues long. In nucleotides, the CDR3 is TGTGCCAGCAGTTTATCGATAAGCGTCACAGGGGGCGGCACTGAAGCTTTCTTT. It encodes CASSLSISVTGGGTEAFF.

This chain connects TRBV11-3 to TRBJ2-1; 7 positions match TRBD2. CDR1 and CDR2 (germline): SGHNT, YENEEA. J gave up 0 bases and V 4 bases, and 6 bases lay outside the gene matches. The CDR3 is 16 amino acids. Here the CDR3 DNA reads TGTGCCAGCAGCTCCCTAGCGGCCGTCTCCTACAATGAGCAGTTCTTC. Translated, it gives CASSSLAAVSYNEQFF. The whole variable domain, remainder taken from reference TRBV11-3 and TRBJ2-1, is EAGVVQSPRYKIIEKKQPVAFWCNPISGHNTLYWYLQNLGQGPELLIRYENEEAVDDSQLPKDRFSAERLKGVDSTLKIQPAELGDSAVYLCASSSLAAVSYNEQFFGPGTRLTVL.

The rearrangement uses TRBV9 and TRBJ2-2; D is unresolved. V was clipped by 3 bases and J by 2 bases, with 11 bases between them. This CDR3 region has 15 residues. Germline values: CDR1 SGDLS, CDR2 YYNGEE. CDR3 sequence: CASSAFGVNTGELFF. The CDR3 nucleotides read TGTGCCAGCAGCGCCTTCGGAGTCAACACCGGGGAGCTGTTTTTT.